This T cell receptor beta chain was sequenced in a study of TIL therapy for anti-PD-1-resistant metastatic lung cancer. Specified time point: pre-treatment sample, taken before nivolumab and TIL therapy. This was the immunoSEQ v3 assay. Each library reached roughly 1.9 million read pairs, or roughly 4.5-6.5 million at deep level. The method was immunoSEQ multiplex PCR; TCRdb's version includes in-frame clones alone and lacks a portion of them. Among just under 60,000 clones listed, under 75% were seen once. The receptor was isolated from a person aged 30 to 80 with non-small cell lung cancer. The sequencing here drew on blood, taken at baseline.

CDR3 nucleotides: TGCGCCAGCAGCATACGGACAGGGGAGGCCTACGAGCAGTACTTC. As protein: CASSIRTGEAYEQYF. The gene calls are TRBV5-1 and TRBJ2-7; TRBD1 matches at 9 bases. This CDR3 is built from 15 residues. Trimming at V came to 4 bases and at J to 2 bases, leaving 7 bases not matched to a gene. Germline values: CDR1 SGHRS, CDR2 YFSETQ.